One and the same sample provided the 30 T cell receptor beta chains below, sequenced in a study of OX40 agonist ivuxolimab in advanced cancers. This table comes from immunoSEQ multiplex PCR, and its TCRdb copy is limited to in-frame clones, with some not included. The sample has approximately 66,000 clones; over 80% are singletons. Sequences were derived from CD4+ or CD8+ T cells sorted from blood, sampled in a trial of the OX40 agonist ivuxolimab. The origin of the receptors is an adult with an advanced solid tumor such as melanoma, head and neck, liver or kidney cancer.

The V gene is TRBV9, the J gene TRBJ2-3; TRBD1 aligns across 11 bases. The CDR3 sequence is 18 residues long. CDR1 and CDR2 (germline): SGDLS, YYNGEE. The V segment lost 4 bases and the J segment 2 bases; nucleotides outside the gene matches: 12. The CDR3 DNA follows: TGTGCCAGCAGCACCCGGAGGGGACAGGGGGGCCACACAGATACGCAGTATTTT. Translation gives CASSTRRGQGGHTDTQYF.

This chain links TRBV28 with TRBJ1-1; D remains unclear. CDR3 length: 12 amino acids. Germline CDR1 reads MDHEN; CDR2 reads SYDVKM. Trimming took 8 bases from V and 6 from J, leaving 13 bases between them. The chain's CDR3 is CASGEMSAEAFF. CDR3 coding DNA: TGTGCCAGCGGGGAGATGTCCGCTGAAGCTTTCTTT.

V usage is TRBV28 and J usage is TRBJ2-7; D is unresolved. Germline V CDR1 and CDR2: MDHEN, SYDVKM. The germline V and J ends were trimmed by 8 bases and 6 bases, with 8 bases remaining between them. This CDR3 has 10 residues. CDR3 amino acids: CASGTAEQYF. The CDR3 DNA follows: TGTGCCAGCGGAACAGCCGAGCAGTACTTC.

CDR3 in amino acids: CTSSHPGRRNTIYF. CDR3 nucleotide sequence: TGCACCAGCAGCCACCCGGGGAGAAGAAACACCATATATTTT. The chain recombines TRBV1 with TRBJ1-3. TRBV1 counts as a pseudogene. This CDR3 spans 14 amino acids.

The chain has TRBV5-6 and TRBJ1-5; 9 nucleotides agree with TRBD1. V dropped 0 bases and J dropped 5; count of bases not matched to a gene: 3. The CDR3 sequence is 15 residues long. Germline V CDR1 and CDR2: SGHDT, YYEEEE. The CDR3 DNA reads as TGTGCCAGCAGCTTGGCCGGGACAGGGTATCAGCCCCAGCATTTT. Translating gives CASSLAGTGYQPQHF.

CDR3 loop: CASSSEKYNQPQHF. CDR3 coding DNA: TGTGCCAGTAGCTCAGAGAAGTATAATCAGCCCCAGCATTTT. J is TRBJ1-5 and V is TRBV19; D gene uncertain. Germline assignment: CDR1 LNHDA and CDR2 SQIVND (reference sequence). The length of the CDR3 is 14 residues. Trimming cost V 6 bases and J 4 bases, with 13 bases left between them.

The chain carries TRBV5-1 and TRBJ2-1, with a possible D match to TRBD2 (5 bases). From germline, CDR1 is SGHRS and CDR2 YFSETQ. The V gene lost 4 bases and the J gene lost 13 bases, with 18 bases spanning the gap. This CDR3 has 13 residues. Written as DNA, the CDR3 is TGCGCCAGCAGCCGTGTCCGAGCGGAGGCACAGTTCTTC. As protein: CASSRVRAEAQFF. Filled out from reference TRBV5-1 and TRBJ2-1, the complete variable domain reads KAGVTQTPRYLIKTRGQQVTLSCSPISGHRSVSWYQQTPGQGLQFLFEYFSETQRNKGNFPGRFSGRQFSNSRSEMNVSTLELGDSALYLCASSRVRAEAQFFGPGTRLTVL.

The gene calls are TRBV7-2 and TRBJ2-3, with 10 bases lining up with TRBD2. Germline V gene data show CDR1 as SGHTA and CDR2 as FQGNSA. The CDR3 spans 16 residues. Trimming took 5 bases from V and 1 from J; bases not matched to a gene: 6. CDR3 in DNA: TGTGCCAGCAGCCCGAGCGGGGGGGTTCGCACAGATACGCAGTATTTT. It yields the protein CASSPSGGVRTDTQYF. Drawing the rest from reference TRBV7-2 and TRBJ2-3, the complete variable domain is GAGVSQSPSNKVTEKGKDVELRCDPISGHTALYWYRQSLGQGLEFLIYFQGNSAPDKSGLPSDRFSAERTGGSVSTLTIQRTQQEDSAVYLCASSPSGGVRTDTQYFGPGTRLTVL.

V is TRBV9 and J is TRBJ1-4, with TRBD1 matching over 10 bases. J gave up 7 bases and V 4 bases, and 7 bases lay outside the gene matches. Germline V gene sequence: CDR1 SGDLS, CDR2 YYNGEE. This CDR3 has 15 residues. The CDR3 bases are TGTGCCAGCAGCTCCTCGGGACAGGGGCTTGAAAAACTGTTTTTT. Its translation: CASSSSGQGLEKLFF.

This chain links TRBV6-5 with TRBJ1-1; D may be TRBD1 (5 bases). CDR1 and CDR2 from the germline V gene are MNHEY and SVGAGI. V shed 0 bases and J shed 10 bases, with 21 bases lying between them. The length of the CDR3 is 16 residues. As DNA, the CDR3 is TGTGCCAGCAGTTACTCCGATGGGACGTTAAAAGCCCGAGCTTTCTTT. Amino acid sequence: CASSYSDGTLKARAFF.

The chain couples TRBV6-5 to TRBJ1-2; maybe TRBD1 (6 bases). The length of the CDR3 is 14 residues. Trimming took 6 bases from V and 5 from J, leaving 16 bases between them. Germline-derived CDR1 and CDR2 are MNHEY and SVGAGI. The CDR3 DNA sequence: TGTGCCAGCAGGCGGATGGGGGGCGGGTATGGCTACACCTTC. Translated, it gives CASRRMGGGYGYTF.

This chain's CDR3 is CASSYSVRNSPLHF. The CDR3, as DNA: TGTGCCAGCAGTTACTCGGTCCGAAATTCACCCCTCCACTTT. The chain is built from TRBV6-5 and TRBJ1-6; D gene uncertain. V was clipped by 0 bases and J by 7 bases, with 7 bases between them. The length of the CDR3 is 14 residues. Germline V gene lookup returns CDR1 MNHEY and CDR2 SVGAGI.

The chain has TRBV30 and TRBJ1-4, with D unclear. CDR1 is GTSNPN, CDR2 SVGIG, per germline (reference sequence). V dropped 2 bases and J dropped 8 bases, with 9 bases sitting between them. CDR3 length: 12 amino acids. CDR3 loop: CAWSFHQEKLFF. The DNA of the CDR3 is TGTGCCTGGAGTTTTCATCAGGAAAAACTGTTTTTT.

The V call is TRBV6-1, the J call TRBJ1-4, with 7 positions matching TRBD1. V was pared by 5 bases and J by 7 bases, with 7 bases of the junction left unmatched. This CDR3 is built from 14 residues. The V gene's germline CDR1 is MNHNS and CDR2 SASEGT. CDR3 sequence: CASSTDRFSEKLFF. DNA for the CDR3: TGTGCCAGCAGTACGGACAGGTTTTCTGAAAAACTGTTTTTT.

The gene calls are TRBV11-2 and TRBJ2-5, with a weak D call TRBD1 (6 bases). V was cut by 4 bases and J by 4 bases, with 13 bases left in between. The CDR3 loop spans 14 amino acids. Germline V lookup: CDR1 SGHAT, CDR2 FQNNGV. CDR3 sequence: CASSSEQGRETQYF. The DNA of the CDR3 is TGTGCCAGCAGCTCAGAACAGGGAAGAGAGACCCAGTACTTC.

V usage is TRBV6-5 and J usage is TRBJ1-4; maybe TRBD1 (6 bases). Germline lookup yields CDR1 MNHEY and CDR2 SVGAGI. The CDR3 loop spans 13 amino acids. With 8 bases removed from V and 8 bases from J, the gap between germline ends came to 15 bases. This chain's CDR3 is CASLRGGEEKLFF. DNA for the CDR3: TGTGCCAGCCTCAGAGGGGGAGAGGAAAAACTGTTTTTT.

V usage is TRBV5-4 and J usage is TRBJ2-7; D might be TRBD1 or TRBD2, each matching 6 bases. V was shortened by 4 bases and J by 0 bases, with 14 bases between the two germline ends. Germline values: CDR1 SGHNT, CDR2 YYREEE (reference sequence). CDR3 length equals 15 residues. In nucleotides, the CDR3 is TGTGCCAGCAGCATCGGGGGCCTTACCTCCTACGAGCAGTACTTC. Residues: CASSIGGLTSYEQYF.

This clone was recorded a few times. V and J are TRBV4-2 and TRBJ2-3; either TRBD1 or TRBD2 may fit D (6 bases each). From germline, CDR1 is LGHNA and CDR2 YNFKEQ. V dropped 1 base and J dropped 2 bases, with 13 bases sitting between them. The CDR3 is made up of 16 amino acids. The CDR3 DNA sequence: TGTGCCAGCAGCCAAGTTCAAGGGGGGTACACAGATACGCAGTATTTT. It specifies CASSQVQGGYTDTQYF.

This clone was recorded once. V and J are TRBV6-5 and TRBJ2-5; D is perhaps TRBD1 (6 bases). Matching the DNA end better, TRBJ2-7 makes the J call doubtful. The V gene's germline CDR1 is MNHEY and CDR2 SVGAGI. CDR3 length equals 15 residues. CDR3: CASSYSMTGTYEQYF. The CDR3 DNA is TGTGCCAGCAGTTACTCTATGACAGGCACCTACGAGCAGTACTTC.

The V call is TRBV5-1, the J call TRBJ2-7, with 8 bases that match TRBD1. The J segment lost 0 bases and the V segment lost 6 bases, leaving 2 bases of the junction unmatched. The CDR3 is made up of 13 amino acids. The V gene's germline CDR1 is SGHRS and CDR2 YFSETQ. CDR3 protein: CASNGQGSYEQYF. As DNA, the CDR3 is TGCGCCAGCAACGGACAGGGCTCCTACGAGCAGTACTTC. The variable domain in full, with the rest retrieved from reference TRBV5-1 and TRBJ2-7, is KAGVTQTPRYLIKTRGQQVTLSCSPISGHRSVSWYQQTPGQGLQFLFEYFSETQRNKGNFPGRFSGRQFSNSRSEMNVSTLELGDSALYLCASNGQGSYEQYFGPGTRLTVT.

Remarks on this clone: The germline gene is not matched at one end of the junction; a read error may be the cause. The CDR3 here is CASSLDSVWTQYF. The CDR3 DNA sequence: TGTGCCAGCAGTTTGGACAGTGTATGGACCCAGTACTTC. This rearrangement joins TRBV5-6 to TRBJ2-5, with a tentative D call TRBD1 (6 bases). This CDR3 region has 13 residues. The germline gives CDR1 SGHDT, CDR2 YYEEEE.

The chain uses TRBV5-4 and TRBJ1-6; D perhaps matches TRBD1 (6 bases). V lost 4 bases to trimming and J lost 2 bases, with 7 bases between them. The CDR3 consists of 14 residues. CDR1 and CDR2 from the germline V gene are SGHNT and YYREEE (reference sequence). The CDR3 bases are TGTGCCAGCAGCAGGGACACCTATAATTCACCCCTCCACTTT. As protein: CASSRDTYNSPLHF.

The rearrangement uses TRBV6-5 and TRBJ2-2; 8 nucleotides match TRBD1. Germline lookup yields CDR1 MNHEY and CDR2 SVGAGI. The CDR3 is made up of 15 amino acids. V trimming: 7 bases; J trimming: 4 bases; junction bases outside the gene matches: 8. The CDR3 DNA sequence: TGTGCCAGCAACCCGGGACAGGTCGGCACCGGGGAGCTGTTTTTT. This encodes CASNPGQVGTGELFF.

This clone was detected only a few times. This chain connects TRBV11-2 to TRBJ2-3; D gene ambiguous. Looked up from germline, CDR1 is SGHAT and CDR2 is FQNNGV. V was cut by 0 bases and J by 1 base, with 8 bases left in between. CDR3 length: 15 residues. CDR3 in DNA: TGTGCCAGCAGCTTAGATTCCCATGGCACAGATACGCAGTATTTT. Amino acid sequence: CASSLDSHGTDTQYF. Based on the CDR3 plus reference TRBV11-2 and TRBJ2-3, the full variable domain is EAGVAQSPRYKIIEKRQSVAFWCNPISGHATLYWYQQILGQGPKLLIQFQNNGVVDDSQLPKDRFSAERLKGVDSTLKIQPAKLEDSAVYLCASSLDSHGTDTQYFGPGTRLTVL.

This clone showed up just once. The rearrangement joins TRBV6-5 to TRBJ2-3; D call uncertain. The CDR3 spans 16 residues. Germline CDR1 MNHEY, CDR2 SVGAGI. With 4 bases removed from V and 1 base from J, the gap between germline ends came to 15 bases. The CDR3 DNA follows: TGTGCCAGCAGTTCCTCTAGGCTCCCTGGCACAGATACGCAGTATTTT. This translates into CASSSSRLPGTDTQYF.

V and J are TRBV10-3 and TRBJ1-2, with D perhaps matching TRBD1 (6 bases). This CDR3 contains 14 residues. Germline values: CDR1 ENHRY, CDR2 SYGVKD. V shed 5 bases and J shed 0 bases, with 10 bases lying between them. The CDR3, as DNA: TGTGCCATCAGTCCAGGGGTTTCTAACTATGGCTACACCTTC. As protein: CAISPGVSNYGYTF.

The gene calls are TRBV21-1 and TRBJ2-7; TRBD2, as called in the table, went unchecked against the DNA. TRBV21-1 is shown as a pseudogene. The length of the CDR3 is 22 residues. The CDR3 DNA is TGTGCCAGCAGCAAAGGGTCATTTATAACCCACATTTTCGCGGGGGCTCCCTACGAGCAGTACTTC. This sequence encodes CASSKGSFITHIFAGAPYEQYF.

This chain joins TRBV28 and TRBJ1-5; TRBD1 agrees at 9 bases. Per the germline V gene, CDR1 is MDHEN and CDR2 is SYDVKM. The CDR3 consists of 15 residues. The trim removed 7 bases at V and 3 bases at J, leaving 7 bases unmatched. DNA of the CDR3: TGTGCCAGCATTGTGGGACAGGGTTTCAATCAGCCCCAGCATTTT. As protein: CASIVGQGFNQPQHF.

This clone has just a few counts. The rearrangement links TRBV4-1 to TRBJ1-6; D is ambiguous. V gave up 1 base and J gave up 7 bases, with 8 bases separating them. This CDR3 is built from 14 residues. The germline gives CDR1 MGHRA, CDR2 YSYEKL. This CDR3 is CASSQGPPNSPLHF. The CDR3 DNA is TGCGCCAGCAGCCAAGGGCCCCCAAATTCACCCCTCCACTTT.

The gene calls are TRBV19 and TRBJ2-2, with a weak D call TRBD2 (5 bases). This CDR3 contains 13 residues. Trimming pared 9 bases from V and 1 base from J, leaving 9 bases between. Germline V gene data show CDR1 as LNHDA and CDR2 as SQIVND (reference sequence). CDR3 sequence (DNA): TGTGCCAGCAGACGGGGGAACACCGGGGAGCTGTTTTTT. As protein: CASRRGNTGELFF.